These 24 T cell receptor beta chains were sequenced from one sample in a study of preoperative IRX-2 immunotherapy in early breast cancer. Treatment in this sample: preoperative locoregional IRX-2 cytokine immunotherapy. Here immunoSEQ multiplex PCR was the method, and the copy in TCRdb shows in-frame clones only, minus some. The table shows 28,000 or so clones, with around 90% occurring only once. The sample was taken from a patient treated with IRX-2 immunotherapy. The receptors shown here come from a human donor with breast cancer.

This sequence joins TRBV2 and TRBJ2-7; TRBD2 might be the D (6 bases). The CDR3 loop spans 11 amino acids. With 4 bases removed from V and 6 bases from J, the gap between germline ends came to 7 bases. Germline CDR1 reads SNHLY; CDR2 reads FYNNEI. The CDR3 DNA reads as TGTGCCAGCAGTGTCGGGGGCGAGCAGTACTTC. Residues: CASSVGGEQYF.

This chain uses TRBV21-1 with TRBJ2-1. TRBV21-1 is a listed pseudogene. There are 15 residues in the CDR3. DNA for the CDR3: TGTGCCAGCAGCATGGCAAAGGACGTACGGAATGAGCAGTTCTTC. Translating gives CASSMAKDVRNEQFF.

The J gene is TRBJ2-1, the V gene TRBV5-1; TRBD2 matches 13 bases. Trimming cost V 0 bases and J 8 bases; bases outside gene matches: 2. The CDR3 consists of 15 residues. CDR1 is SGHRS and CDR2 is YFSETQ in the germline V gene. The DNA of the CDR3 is TGCGCCAGCAGCTTGGGGACTAGCGGGAGCCATGAGCAGTTCTTC. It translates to CASSLGTSGSHEQFF. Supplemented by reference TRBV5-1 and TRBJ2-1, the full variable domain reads KAGVTQTPRYLIKTRGQQVTLSCSPISGHRSVSWYQQTPGQGLQFLFEYFSETQRNKGNFPGRFSGRQFSNSRSEMNVSTLELGDSALYLCASSLGTSGSHEQFFGPGTRLTVL.

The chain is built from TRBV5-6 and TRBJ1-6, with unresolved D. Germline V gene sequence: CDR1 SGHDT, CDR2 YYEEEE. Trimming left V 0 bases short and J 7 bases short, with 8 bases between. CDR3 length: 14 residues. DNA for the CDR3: TGTGCCAGCAGCTTGGCCTGGAAAAATTCACCCCTCCACTTT. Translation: CASSLAWKNSPLHF. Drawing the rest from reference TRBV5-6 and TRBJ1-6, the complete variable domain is DAGVTQSPTHLIKTRGQQVTLRCSPKSGHDTVSWYQQALGQGPQFIFQYYEEEERQRGNFPDRFSGHQFPNYSSELNVNALLLGDSALYLCASSLAWKNSPLHFGNGTRLTVT.

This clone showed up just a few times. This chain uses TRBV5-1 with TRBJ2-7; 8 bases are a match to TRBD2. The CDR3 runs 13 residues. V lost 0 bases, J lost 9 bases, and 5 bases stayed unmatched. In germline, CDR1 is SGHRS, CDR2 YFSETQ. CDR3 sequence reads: CASSLEGSGGQYF. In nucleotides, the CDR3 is TGCGCCAGCAGCTTGGAGGGCAGCGGGGGGCAGTACTTC. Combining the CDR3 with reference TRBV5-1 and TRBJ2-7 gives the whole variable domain KAGVTQTPRYLIKTRGQQVTLSCSPISGHRSVSWYQQTPGQGLQFLFEYFSETQRNKGNFPGRFSGRQFSNSRSEMNVSTLELGDSALYLCASSLEGSGGQYFGPGTRLTVT.

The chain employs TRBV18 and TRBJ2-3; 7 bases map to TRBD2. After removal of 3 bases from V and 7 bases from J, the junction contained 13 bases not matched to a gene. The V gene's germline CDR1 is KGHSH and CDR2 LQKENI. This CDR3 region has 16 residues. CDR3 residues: CASSPGGSGARNTQYF. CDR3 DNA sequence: TGTGCCAGCTCACCTGGCGGGAGCGGGGCAAGAAATACGCAGTATTTT.

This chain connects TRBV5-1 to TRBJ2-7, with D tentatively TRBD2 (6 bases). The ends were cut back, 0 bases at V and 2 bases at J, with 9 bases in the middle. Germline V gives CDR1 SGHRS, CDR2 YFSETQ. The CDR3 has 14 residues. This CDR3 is CASSLVGGAYEQYF. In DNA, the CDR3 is TGCGCCAGCAGCTTGGTCGGGGGAGCCTACGAGCAGTACTTC.

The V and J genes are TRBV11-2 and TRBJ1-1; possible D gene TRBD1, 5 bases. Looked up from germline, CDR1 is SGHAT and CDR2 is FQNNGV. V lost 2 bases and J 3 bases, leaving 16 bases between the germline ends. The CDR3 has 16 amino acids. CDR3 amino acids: CASSLRTGVRYTEAFF. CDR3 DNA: TGTGCCAGCAGCTTAAGAACGGGGGTAAGGTACACTGAAGCTTTCTTT.

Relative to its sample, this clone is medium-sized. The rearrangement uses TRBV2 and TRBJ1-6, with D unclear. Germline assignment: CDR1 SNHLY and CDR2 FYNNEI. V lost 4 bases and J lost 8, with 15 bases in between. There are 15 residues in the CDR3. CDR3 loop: CASSVGDLVYSPLHF. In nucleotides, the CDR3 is TGTGCCAGCAGTGTTGGGGATTTAGTTTATTCACCCCTCCACTTT.

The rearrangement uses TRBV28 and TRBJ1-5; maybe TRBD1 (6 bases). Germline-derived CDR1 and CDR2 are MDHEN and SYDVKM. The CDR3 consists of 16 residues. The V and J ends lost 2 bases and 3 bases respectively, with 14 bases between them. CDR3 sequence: CASSLSTGWNNQPQHF. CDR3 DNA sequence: TGTGCCAGCAGTTTAAGCACAGGGTGGAACAATCAGCCCCAGCATTTT.

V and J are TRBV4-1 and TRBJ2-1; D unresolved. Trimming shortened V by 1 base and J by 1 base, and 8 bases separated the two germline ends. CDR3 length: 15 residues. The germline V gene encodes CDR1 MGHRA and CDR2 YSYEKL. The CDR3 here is CASSQGLQSYNEQFF. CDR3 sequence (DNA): TGCGCCAGCAGCCAAGGATTACAGTCCTACAATGAGCAGTTCTTC.

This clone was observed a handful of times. DNA for the CDR3: TGTGCCAGCAGTTACGGACTAGCAAGGTACAATGAGCAGTTCTTC. Translated, it gives CASSYGLARYNEQFF. The chain recombines TRBV7-8 with TRBJ2-1; 8 nucleotides agree with TRBD2. In germline, CDR1 is SGHVS, CDR2 FQNEAQ. The V segment lost 6 bases and the J segment 4 bases; nucleotides outside the gene matches: 8. The CDR3 length is 15 residues.

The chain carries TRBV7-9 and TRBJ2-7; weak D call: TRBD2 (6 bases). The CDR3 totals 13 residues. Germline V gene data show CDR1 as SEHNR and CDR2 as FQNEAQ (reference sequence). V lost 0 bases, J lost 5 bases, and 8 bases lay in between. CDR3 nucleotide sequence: TGTGCCAGCAGCTTAGCAGGAGGGGACGAGCAGTACTTC. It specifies CASSLAGGDEQYF.

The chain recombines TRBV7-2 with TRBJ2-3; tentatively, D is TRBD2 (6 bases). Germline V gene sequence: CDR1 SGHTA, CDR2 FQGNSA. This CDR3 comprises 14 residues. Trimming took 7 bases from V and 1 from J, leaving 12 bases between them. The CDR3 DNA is TGTGCCAGCACCCTAGCGAGGGGCACAGATACGCAGTATTTT. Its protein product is CASTLARGTDTQYF.

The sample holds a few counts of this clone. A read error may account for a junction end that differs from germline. CDR3 nucleotide sequence: TGCGCCAGCAGCTTAGGGACAGGGTCTTACGCGCAGTACTTC. Its protein is CASSLGTGSYAQYF. The rearrangement uses TRBV5-1 and TRBJ2-7, with 9 bases aligning to TRBD1. The CDR3 totals 14 residues. Per germline, CDR1 SGHRS and CDR2 YFSETQ.

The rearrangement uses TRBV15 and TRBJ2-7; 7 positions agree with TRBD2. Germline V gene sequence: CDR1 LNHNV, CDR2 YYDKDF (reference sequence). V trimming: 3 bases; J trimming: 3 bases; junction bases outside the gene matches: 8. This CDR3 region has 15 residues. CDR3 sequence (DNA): TGTGCCACCAGCAGGGTTCTAGCGGACGGCTACGAGCAGTACTTC. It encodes CATSRVLADGYEQYF.

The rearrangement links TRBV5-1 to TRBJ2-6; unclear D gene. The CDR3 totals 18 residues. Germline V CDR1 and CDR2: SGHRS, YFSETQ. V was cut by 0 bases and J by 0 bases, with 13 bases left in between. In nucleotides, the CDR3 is TGCGCCAGCAGCTTGGTTGGGATAACAAACTCTGGGGCCAACGTCCTGACTTTC. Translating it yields CASSLVGITNSGANVLTF. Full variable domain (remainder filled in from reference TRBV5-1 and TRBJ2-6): KAGVTQTPRYLIKTRGQQVTLSCSPISGHRSVSWYQQTPGQGLQFLFEYFSETQRNKGNFPGRFSGRQFSNSRSEMNVSTLELGDSALYLCASSLVGITNSGANVLTFGAGSRLTVL.

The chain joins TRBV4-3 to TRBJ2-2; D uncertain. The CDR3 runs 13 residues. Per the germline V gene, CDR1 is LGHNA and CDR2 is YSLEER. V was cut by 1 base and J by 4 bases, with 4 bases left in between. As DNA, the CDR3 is TGCGCCAGCAGCCAAGGTCCCACCGGGGAGCTGTTTTTT. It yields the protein CASSQGPTGELFF.

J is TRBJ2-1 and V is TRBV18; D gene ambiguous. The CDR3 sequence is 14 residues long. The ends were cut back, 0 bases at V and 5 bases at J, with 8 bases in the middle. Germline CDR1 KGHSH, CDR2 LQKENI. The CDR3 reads CASSPPEGNNEQFF. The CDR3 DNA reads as TGTGCCAGCTCACCACCGGAAGGAAACAATGAGCAGTTCTTC.

In nucleotides, the CDR3 is TGTGCCAGCAGTTACGGCTCAGCTGCCAACGTCCTGACTTTC. It encodes CASSYGSAANVLTF. The chain recombines TRBV6-6 with TRBJ2-6; no reliable D call. Per germline, CDR1 MNHNY and CDR2 SVGAGI (reference sequence). V lost 2 bases and J lost 7, with 9 bases in between. This CDR3 is 14 amino acids long.

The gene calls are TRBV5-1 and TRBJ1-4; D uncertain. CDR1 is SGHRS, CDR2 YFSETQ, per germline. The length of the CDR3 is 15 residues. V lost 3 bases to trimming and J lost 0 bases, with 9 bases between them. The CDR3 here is CASSWTGATNEKLFF. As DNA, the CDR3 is TGCGCCAGCAGCTGGACGGGTGCAACTAATGAAAAACTGTTTTTT.

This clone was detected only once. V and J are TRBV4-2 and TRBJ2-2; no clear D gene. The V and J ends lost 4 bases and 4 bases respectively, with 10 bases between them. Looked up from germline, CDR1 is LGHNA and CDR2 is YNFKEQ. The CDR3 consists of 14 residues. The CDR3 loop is CASSPWSGTGELFF. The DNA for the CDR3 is TGTGCCAGCAGCCCATGGTCGGGCACCGGGGAGCTGTTTTTT.

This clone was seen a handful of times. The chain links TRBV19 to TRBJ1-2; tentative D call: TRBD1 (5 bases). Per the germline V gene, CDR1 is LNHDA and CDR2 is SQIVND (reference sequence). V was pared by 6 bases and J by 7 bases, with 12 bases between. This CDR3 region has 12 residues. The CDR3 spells CASRQGYGGYTF. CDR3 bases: TGTGCCAGTAGGCAGGGTTACGGTGGCTACACCTTC. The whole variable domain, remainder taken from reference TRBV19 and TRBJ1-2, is DGGITQSPKYLFRKEGQNVTLSCEQNLNHDAMYWYRQDPGQGLRLIYYSQIVNDFQKGDIAEGYSVSREKKESFPLTVTSAQKNPTAFYLCASRQGYGGYTFGSGTRLTVV.

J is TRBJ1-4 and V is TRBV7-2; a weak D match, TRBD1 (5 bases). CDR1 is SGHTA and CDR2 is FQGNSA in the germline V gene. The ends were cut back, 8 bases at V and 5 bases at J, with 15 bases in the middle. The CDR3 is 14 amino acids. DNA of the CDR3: TGTGCCAGCGGGGGAGGGGCCGGGAATGAAAAACTGTTTTTT. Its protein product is CASGGGAGNEKLFF.